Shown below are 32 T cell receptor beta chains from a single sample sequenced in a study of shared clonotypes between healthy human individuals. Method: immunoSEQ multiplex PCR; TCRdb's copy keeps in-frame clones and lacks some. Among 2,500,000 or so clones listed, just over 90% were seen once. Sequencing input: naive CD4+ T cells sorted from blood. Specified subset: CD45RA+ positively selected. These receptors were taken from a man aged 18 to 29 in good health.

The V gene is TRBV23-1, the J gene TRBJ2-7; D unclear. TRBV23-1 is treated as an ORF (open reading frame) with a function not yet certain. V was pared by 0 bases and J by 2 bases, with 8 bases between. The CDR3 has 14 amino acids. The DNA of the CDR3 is TGCGCCAGCAGTCAATCTAGAAGGACCTACGAGCAGTACTTC. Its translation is CASSQSRRTYEQYF.

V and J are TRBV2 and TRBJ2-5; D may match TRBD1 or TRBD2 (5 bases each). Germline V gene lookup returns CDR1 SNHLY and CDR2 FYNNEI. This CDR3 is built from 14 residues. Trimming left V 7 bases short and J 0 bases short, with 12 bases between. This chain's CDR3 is CASMSGPHQETQYF. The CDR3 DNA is TGTGCCAGCATGTCGGGACCTCACCAAGAGACCCAGTACTTC.

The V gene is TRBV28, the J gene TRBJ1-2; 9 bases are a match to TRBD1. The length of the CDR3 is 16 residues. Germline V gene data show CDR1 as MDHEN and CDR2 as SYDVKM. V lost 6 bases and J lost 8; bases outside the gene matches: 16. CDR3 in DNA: TGTGCCAGCAGCTTCCGGGACAGGGAATTTTCGGGAGGCTACACCTTC. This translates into CASSFRDREFSGGYTF.

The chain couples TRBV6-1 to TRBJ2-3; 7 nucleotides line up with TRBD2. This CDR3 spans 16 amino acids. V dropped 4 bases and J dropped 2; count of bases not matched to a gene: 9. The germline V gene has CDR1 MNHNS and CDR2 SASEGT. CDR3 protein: CASSGTGRGYTDTQYF. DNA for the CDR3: TGTGCCAGCAGTGGGACTGGGCGGGGGTACACAGATACGCAGTATTTT.

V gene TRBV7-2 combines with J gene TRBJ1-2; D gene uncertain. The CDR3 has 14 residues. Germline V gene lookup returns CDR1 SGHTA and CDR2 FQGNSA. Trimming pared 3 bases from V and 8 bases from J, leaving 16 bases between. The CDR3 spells CASSFVGSFVGYTF. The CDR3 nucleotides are TGTGCCAGCAGCTTTGTAGGGAGTTTTGTCGGCTACACCTTC.

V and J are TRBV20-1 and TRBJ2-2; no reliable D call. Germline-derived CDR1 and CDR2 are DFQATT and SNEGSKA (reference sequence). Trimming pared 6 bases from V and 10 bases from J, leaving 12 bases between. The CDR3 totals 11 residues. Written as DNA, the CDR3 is TGCAGTGCAAAGAACGGGCAGGAGCTGTTTTTT. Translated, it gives CSAKNGQELFF.

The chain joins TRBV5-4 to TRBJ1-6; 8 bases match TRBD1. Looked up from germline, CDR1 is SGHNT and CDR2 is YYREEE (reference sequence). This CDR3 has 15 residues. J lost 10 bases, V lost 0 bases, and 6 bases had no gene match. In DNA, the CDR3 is TGTGCCAGCAGCTTGGAGGACAGGGAAAGCTCACCCCTCCACTTT. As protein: CASSLEDRESSPLHF.

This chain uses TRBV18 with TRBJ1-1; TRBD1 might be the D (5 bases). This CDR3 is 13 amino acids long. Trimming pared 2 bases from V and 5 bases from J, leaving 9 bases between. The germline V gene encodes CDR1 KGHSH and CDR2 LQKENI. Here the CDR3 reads CASSPVGETEAFF. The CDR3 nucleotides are TGTGCCAGCTCACCAGTAGGGGAAACTGAAGCTTTCTTT.

CDR3 amino acids: CASSLIRGVTDTQYF. DNA of the CDR3: TGTGCCAGCAGCCTTATTCGGGGGGTTACAGATACGCAGTATTTT. J is TRBJ2-3 and V is TRBV5-6, with 7 bases identical to TRBD2. CDR3 length: 15 amino acids. Germline CDR1 and CDR2: SGHDT and YYEEEE. V was pared by 4 bases and J by 3 bases, with 8 bases of the junction left unmatched.

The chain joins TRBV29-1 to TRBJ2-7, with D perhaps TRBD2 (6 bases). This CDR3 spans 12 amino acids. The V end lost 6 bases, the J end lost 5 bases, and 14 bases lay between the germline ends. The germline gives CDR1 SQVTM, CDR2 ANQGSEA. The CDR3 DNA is TGCAGCGTGGGACGGGGGTCCCACGAGCAGTACTTC. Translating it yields CSVGRGSHEQYF.

Written as DNA, the CDR3 is TGCGCCAGCAGCCCAGGACAGCCTAATTCACCCCTCCACTTT. Protein: CASSPGQPNSPLHF. The chain is built from TRBV5-1 and TRBJ1-6; D may be TRBD1 (6 bases). There are 14 residues in the CDR3. The germline V and J ends were trimmed by 4 bases and 6 bases, with 11 bases remaining between them. Per the germline V gene, CDR1 is SGHRS and CDR2 is YFSETQ.

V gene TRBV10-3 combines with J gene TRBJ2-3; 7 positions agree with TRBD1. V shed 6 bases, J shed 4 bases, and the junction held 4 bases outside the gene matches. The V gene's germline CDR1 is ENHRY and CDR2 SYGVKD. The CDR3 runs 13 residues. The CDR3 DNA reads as TGTGCCATCAGAGAAGGGGGCGCAGATACGCAGTATTTT. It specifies CAIREGGADTQYF.

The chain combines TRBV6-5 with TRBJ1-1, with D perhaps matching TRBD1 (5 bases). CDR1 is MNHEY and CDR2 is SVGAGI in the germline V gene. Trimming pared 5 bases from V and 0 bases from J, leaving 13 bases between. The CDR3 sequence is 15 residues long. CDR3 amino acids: CASSAFGTLNTEAFF. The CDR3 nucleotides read TGTGCCAGCAGTGCATTCGGGACCTTGAACACTGAAGCTTTCTTT.

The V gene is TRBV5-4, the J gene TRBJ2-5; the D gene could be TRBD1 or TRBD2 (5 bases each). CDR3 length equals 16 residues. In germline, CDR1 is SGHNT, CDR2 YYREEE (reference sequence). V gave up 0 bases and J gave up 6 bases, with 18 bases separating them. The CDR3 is CASSLGQGDEGKTQYF. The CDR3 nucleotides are TGTGCCAGCAGCTTGGGCCAGGGAGATGAGGGGAAGACCCAGTACTTC.

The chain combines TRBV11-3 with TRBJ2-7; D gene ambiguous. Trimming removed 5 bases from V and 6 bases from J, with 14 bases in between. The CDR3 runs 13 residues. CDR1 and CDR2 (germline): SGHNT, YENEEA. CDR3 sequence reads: CASSPGPTPEQYF. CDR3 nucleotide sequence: TGTGCCAGCAGCCCTGGGCCCACCCCCGAGCAGTACTTC.

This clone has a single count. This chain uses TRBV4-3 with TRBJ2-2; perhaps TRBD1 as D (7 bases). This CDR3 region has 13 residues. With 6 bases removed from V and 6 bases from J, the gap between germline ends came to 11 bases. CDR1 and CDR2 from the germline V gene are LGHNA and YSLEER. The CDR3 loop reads CASRDRRAGELFF. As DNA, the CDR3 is TGCGCCAGCAGGGACAGGAGGGCCGGGGAGCTGTTTTTT.

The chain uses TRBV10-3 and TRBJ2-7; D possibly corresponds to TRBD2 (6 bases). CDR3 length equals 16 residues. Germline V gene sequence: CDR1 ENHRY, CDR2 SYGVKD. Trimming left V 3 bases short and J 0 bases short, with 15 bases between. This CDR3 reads CAISDPGGGYSYEQYF. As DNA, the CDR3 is TGTGCCATCAGTGACCCCGGGGGTGGGTACTCCTACGAGCAGTACTTC.

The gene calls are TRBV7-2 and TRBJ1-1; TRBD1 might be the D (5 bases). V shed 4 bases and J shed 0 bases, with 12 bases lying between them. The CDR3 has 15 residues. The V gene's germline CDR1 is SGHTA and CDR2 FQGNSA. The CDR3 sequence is CASSSGPSMNTEAFF. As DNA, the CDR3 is TGTGCCAGCAGCTCAGGGCCATCTATGAACACTGAAGCTTTCTTT.

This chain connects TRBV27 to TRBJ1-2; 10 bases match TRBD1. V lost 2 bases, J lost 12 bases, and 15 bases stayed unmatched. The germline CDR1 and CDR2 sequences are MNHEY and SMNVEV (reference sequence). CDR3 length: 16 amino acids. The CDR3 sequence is CASSLAGGTGVYGNTF. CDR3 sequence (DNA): TGTGCCAGCAGTTTAGCAGGCGGGACAGGGGTCTACGGGAACACCTTC.

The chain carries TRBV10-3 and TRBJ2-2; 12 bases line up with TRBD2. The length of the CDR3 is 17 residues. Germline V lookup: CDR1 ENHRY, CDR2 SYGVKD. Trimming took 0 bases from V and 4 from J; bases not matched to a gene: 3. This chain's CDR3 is CAISESPSGGATGELFF. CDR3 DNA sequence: TGTGCCATCAGTGAGTCCCCTAGCGGGGGGGCCACCGGGGAGCTGTTTTTT.

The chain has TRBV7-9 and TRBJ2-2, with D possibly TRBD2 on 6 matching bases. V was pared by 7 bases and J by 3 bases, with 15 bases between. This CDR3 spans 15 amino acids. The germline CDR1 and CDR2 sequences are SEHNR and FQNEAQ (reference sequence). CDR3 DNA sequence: TGTGCCAGCATCCGGGGGAGGTCGGACACCGGGGAGCTGTTTTTT. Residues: CASIRGRSDTGELFF.

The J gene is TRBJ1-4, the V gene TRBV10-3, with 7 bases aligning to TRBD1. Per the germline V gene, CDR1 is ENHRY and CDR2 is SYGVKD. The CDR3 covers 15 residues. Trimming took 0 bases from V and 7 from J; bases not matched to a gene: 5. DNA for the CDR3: TGTGCCATCAGTGAGTCCCAGGGGGAGAGTGAAAAACTGTTTTTT. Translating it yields CAISESQGESEKLFF.

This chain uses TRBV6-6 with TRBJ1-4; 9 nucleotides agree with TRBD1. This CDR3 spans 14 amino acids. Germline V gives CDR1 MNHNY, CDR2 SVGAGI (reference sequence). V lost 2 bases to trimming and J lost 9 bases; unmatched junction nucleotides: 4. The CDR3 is CASSYGQGIQKLFF. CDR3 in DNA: TGTGCCAGCAGTTACGGACAGGGGATACAAAAACTGTTTTTT.

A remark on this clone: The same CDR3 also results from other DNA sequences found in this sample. The DNA of the CDR3 is TGTGCCAGCAGTTACTCACAGGGGGCATACGAGCAGTACTTC. It is translated as CASSYSQGAYEQYF. The chain recombines TRBV6-5 with TRBJ2-7; the match to TRBD1 covers 9 bases. This CDR3 is built from 14 residues. CDR1 is MNHEY and CDR2 is SVGAGI in the germline V gene. V trimming: 0 bases; J trimming: 4 bases; junction bases outside the gene matches: 1.

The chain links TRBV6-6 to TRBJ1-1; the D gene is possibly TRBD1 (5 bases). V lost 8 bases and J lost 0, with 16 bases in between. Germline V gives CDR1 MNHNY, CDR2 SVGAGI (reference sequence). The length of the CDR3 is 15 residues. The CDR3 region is CASSRGPEMNTEAFF. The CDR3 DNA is TGTGCCAGCTCCCGGGGCCCCGAAATGAACACTGAAGCTTTCTTT.

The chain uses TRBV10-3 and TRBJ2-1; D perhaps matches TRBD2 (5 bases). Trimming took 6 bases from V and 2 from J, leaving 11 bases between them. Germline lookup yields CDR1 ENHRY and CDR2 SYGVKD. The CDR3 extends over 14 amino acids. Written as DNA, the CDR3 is TGTGCCATCAGCAGCGGCGGAACCTACAATGAGCAGTTCTTC. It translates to CAISSGGTYNEQFF.

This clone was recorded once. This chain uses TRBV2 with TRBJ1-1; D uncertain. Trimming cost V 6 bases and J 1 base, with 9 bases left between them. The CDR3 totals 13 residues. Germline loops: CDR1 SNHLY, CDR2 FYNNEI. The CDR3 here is CASRVQGNTEAFF. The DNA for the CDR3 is TGTGCCAGCAGAGTACAAGGGAACACTGAAGCTTTCTTT.

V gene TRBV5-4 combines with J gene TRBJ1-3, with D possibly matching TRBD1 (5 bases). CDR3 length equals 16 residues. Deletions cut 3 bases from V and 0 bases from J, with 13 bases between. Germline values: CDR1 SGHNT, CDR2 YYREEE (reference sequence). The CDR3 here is CASSSGGGFSGNTIYF. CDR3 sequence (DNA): TGTGCCAGCAGCTCTGGCGGGGGTTTCTCTGGAAACACCATATATTTT.

The CDR3 bases are TGTGCCAGCAGCTTAGCGCAGGGCGGTTCACCCCTCCACTTT. This encodes CASSLAQGGSPLHF. The chain is built from TRBV7-2 and TRBJ1-6; possible D gene TRBD1, 5 bases. The germline V gene has CDR1 SGHTA and CDR2 FQGNSA. V lost 0 bases to trimming and J lost 9 bases, with 9 bases between them. CDR3 length: 14 amino acids.

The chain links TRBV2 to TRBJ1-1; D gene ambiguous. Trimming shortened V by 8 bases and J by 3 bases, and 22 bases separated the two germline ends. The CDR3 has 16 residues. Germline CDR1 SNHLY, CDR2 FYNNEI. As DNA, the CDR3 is TGTGCCAGCCCGATGATTAGTTCCGATGGGGACACTGAAGCTTTCTTT. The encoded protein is CASPMISSDGDTEAFF. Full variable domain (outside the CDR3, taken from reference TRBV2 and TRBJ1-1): EPEVTQTPSHQVTQMGQEVILRCVPISNHLYFYWYRQILGQKVEFLVSFYNNEISEKSEIFDDQFSVERPDGSNFTLKIRSTKLEDSAMYFCASPMISSDGDTEAFFGQGTRLTVV.

The CDR3 bases are TGTGCCAGCAGTGCACTAGCGGGGTCCACAGATACGCAGTATTTT. It encodes CASSALAGSTDTQYF. The V gene is TRBV6-6, the J gene TRBJ2-3; 10 nucleotides line up with TRBD2. This CDR3 region has 15 residues. Germline V gene lookup returns CDR1 MNHNY and CDR2 SVGAGI (reference sequence). Germline trimming cut 5 bases from V and 2 bases from J; bases unmatched to any gene: 4.

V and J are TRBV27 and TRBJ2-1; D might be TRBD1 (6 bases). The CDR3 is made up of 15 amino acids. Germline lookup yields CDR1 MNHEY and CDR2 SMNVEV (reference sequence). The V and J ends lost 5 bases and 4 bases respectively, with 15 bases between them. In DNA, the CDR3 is TGTGCCAGCAGTAGAGAGGGGACAACTTACAATGAGCAGTTCTTC. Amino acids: CASSREGTTYNEQFF.